Listed below are T cell receptor beta chains from one sample, sequenced in a study of blood T cell repertoires in COVID-19. Clones were read by immunoSEQ multiplex PCR, and TCRdb kept only the in-frame ones, dropping some. Altogether some 240,000 clones are present, around 85% being singletons, with the ten largest covering 2% to 3%. The sequencing sample was made of peripheral blood. These receptors all come from a woman aged 70-85 years with COVID-19, enrolled during active disease. Each CDR3 is given with its conserved first and last residue. The D gene is left open where the match is weak. Rows give clone size only sometimes, using once, few, many, or a class for an expanded clone.

abundance: .; d_gene: .; j_gene: TRBJ1-3; v_gene: TRBV19; CDR3aa: CASSEGNSGNTIYF
abundance: .; d_gene: .; j_gene: TRBJ1-1; v_gene: TRBV7-2; CDR3aa: CASSSDGQLLNTEAFF
abundance: .; d_gene: TRBD1; j_gene: TRBJ1-2; v_gene: TRBV19; CDR3aa: CASSTRQGQSYGYTF
abundance: .; d_gene: .; j_gene: TRBJ1-2; v_gene: TRBV25-1; CDR3aa: CASSVEREGTNGYTF
abundance: .; d_gene: .; j_gene: TRBJ1-4; v_gene: TRBV19; CDR3aa: CASSSRTDLGDEKLFF
abundance: .; d_gene: TRBD2; j_gene: TRBJ2-1; v_gene: TRBV7-6; CDR3aa: CASSPRTSGNSYNEQFF
abundance: .; d_gene: TRBD1; j_gene: TRBJ2-5; v_gene: TRBV15; CDR3aa: CATSRGQGGGQETQYF
abundance: .; d_gene: .; j_gene: TRBJ1-4; v_gene: TRBV21-1; CDR3aa: CASSFPGQSNEKLFF
abundance: .; d_gene: .; j_gene: TRBJ1-1; v_gene: TRBV7-2; CDR3aa: CASSLIAGDTEAFF
abundance: .; d_gene: TRBD1; j_gene: TRBJ2-5; v_gene: TRBV11-3; CDR3aa: CASSPRGQGQETQYF
abundance: once; d_gene: .; j_gene: TRBJ1-1; v_gene: TRBV29-1; CDR3aa: CSVAVQTEEAFF
abundance: .; d_gene: .; j_gene: TRBJ2-2; v_gene: TRBV4-2; CDR3aa: CASSQEDRTGELFF
abundance: .; d_gene: TRBD2; j_gene: TRBJ2-7; v_gene: TRBV2; CDR3aa: CASIRRESSYEQYF
abundance: .; d_gene: .; j_gene: TRBJ1-1; v_gene: TRBV7-6; CDR3aa: CASSSNMGQGYTEAFF
abundance: .; d_gene: .; j_gene: TRBJ2-5; v_gene: TRBV6-1; CDR3aa: CASSEPGGGGSKETQYF
abundance: .; d_gene: TRBD1; j_gene: TRBJ1-1; v_gene: TRBV5-4; CDR3aa: CASSSGQGRIAEAFF
abundance: .; d_gene: .; j_gene: TRBJ1-2; v_gene: TRBV19; CDR3aa: CASSSRREGGYTF
abundance: .; d_gene: TRBD1; j_gene: TRBJ1-2; v_gene: TRBV6-6; CDR3aa: CASSRQGGYTF
abundance: .; d_gene: .; j_gene: TRBJ1-1; v_gene: TRBV19; CDR3aa: CASSTHRNTEAFF
abundance: once; d_gene: TRBD1; j_gene: TRBJ1-5; v_gene: TRBV6-6; CDR3aa: CASSYETGSNQPQHF
abundance: .; d_gene: .; j_gene: TRBJ1-1; v_gene: TRBV5-1; CDR3aa: CASSAQGLTEAFF
abundance: .; d_gene: TRBD1; j_gene: TRBJ1-3; v_gene: TRBV7-9; CDR3aa: CASSPSDRGGGNTIYF
abundance: .; d_gene: .; j_gene: TRBJ1-2; v_gene: TRBV2; CDR3aa: CASRKQGSNYGYTF
abundance: .; d_gene: TRBD1; j_gene: TRBJ1-3; v_gene: TRBV7-2; CDR3aa: CASSSTGGASGNTIYF
abundance: .; d_gene: .; j_gene: TRBJ1-2; v_gene: TRBV7-2; CDR3aa: CASSLAGQGGGYTF
abundance: once; d_gene: .; j_gene: TRBJ1-3; v_gene: TRBV4-2; CDR3aa: CASSPAGDVPGYTIYF
abundance: .; d_gene: .; j_gene: TRBJ1-3; v_gene: TRBV5-4; CDR3aa: CASSLSPRADSGNTIYF
abundance: .; d_gene: TRBD2; j_gene: TRBJ2-7; v_gene: TRBV2; CDR3aa: CASSDSGRRLHEQYF
abundance: few; d_gene: .; j_gene: TRBJ1-4; v_gene: TRBV11-2; CDR3aa: CASSYRSGIVGSEKLFF
abundance: .; d_gene: .; j_gene: TRBJ2-1; v_gene: TRBV24-1; CDR3aa: CATSDESINYNEQFF
abundance: few; d_gene: .; j_gene: TRBJ1-6; v_gene: TRBV11-1; CDR3aa: CASSLGAGRNSPLHF
abundance: .; d_gene: .; j_gene: TRBJ2-2; v_gene: TRBV11-3; CDR3aa: CASSPLTWTATGELFF
abundance: once; d_gene: TRBD1; j_gene: TRBJ1-4; v_gene: TRBV19; CDR3aa: CASSQGTVPGNEKLFF
abundance: .; d_gene: .; j_gene: TRBJ2-6; v_gene: TRBV11-3; CDR3aa: CASSSGMGLPSGANVLTF
abundance: few; d_gene: .; j_gene: TRBJ1-2; v_gene: TRBV14; CDR3aa: CASSQDTGFAGYTF
abundance: few; d_gene: TRBD1; j_gene: TRBJ1-2; v_gene: TRBV5-1; CDR3aa: CASSWRDSWGGYTF
abundance: .; d_gene: .; j_gene: TRBJ1-1; v_gene: TRBV29-1; CDR3aa: CSVEFRLTHTEAFF
abundance: .; d_gene: .; j_gene: TRBJ1-4; v_gene: TRBV5-1; CDR3aa: CASSLGRVANEKLFF
abundance: .; d_gene: TRBD1; j_gene: TRBJ2-7; v_gene: TRBV6-5; CDR3aa: CASSLRDRDYEQYF
abundance: .; d_gene: .; j_gene: TRBJ2-3; v_gene: TRBV7-2; CDR3aa: CASSRSRDTQYF
abundance: .; d_gene: .; j_gene: TRBJ2-7; v_gene: TRBV7-9; CDR3aa: CASSLGGYYEQYF
abundance: .; d_gene: .; j_gene: TRBJ1-2; v_gene: TRBV9; CDR3aa: CASSVDGGTGPRGYGYTF
abundance: .; d_gene: .; j_gene: TRBJ1-4; v_gene: TRBV18; CDR3aa: CASSPETASGSEKLFF
abundance: .; d_gene: .; j_gene: TRBJ2-1; v_gene: TRBV11-1; CDR3aa: CASSQTAGGEQFF
abundance: .; d_gene: TRBD1; j_gene: TRBJ1-2; v_gene: TRBV2; CDR3aa: CASRPGQGSGFGYTF
abundance: .; d_gene: TRBD1; j_gene: TRBJ1-1; v_gene: TRBV19; CDR3aa: CATEDGQGKGNTEAFF
abundance: .; d_gene: TRBD2; j_gene: TRBJ2-1; v_gene: TRBV30; CDR3aa: CAWSTSGSSQFF
abundance: .; d_gene: TRBD1; j_gene: TRBJ2-7; v_gene: TRBV4-3; CDR3aa: CASSQVTGGYEQYF
abundance: .; d_gene: .; j_gene: TRBJ1-1; v_gene: TRBV7-7; CDR3aa: CASSLPGNTEAFF
abundance: once; d_gene: TRBD1; j_gene: TRBJ1-2; v_gene: TRBV6-1; CDR3aa: CASSETGYGYTF